Listed below are T cell receptor beta chains from one sample, sequenced in a study of shared clonotypes between healthy human individuals. Sequenced by immunoSEQ multiplex PCR; TCRdb stores in-frame clones only, minus some. The data contain over 2 million clones, about 95% of them seen just once; the ten biggest clones take up about 1.1%. The sequencing sample was made of naive CD8+ T cells sorted from blood. All receptors derive from a man between 18 and 29 years old in good health. Each CDR3 is given without its conserved first and last residue.

J	V	CDR3
TRBJ2-7	TRBV6-5	ASSYQGTGETYEQY
TRBJ1-1	TRBV7-2	ASSLAAGLEAF
TRBJ2-1	TRBV5-1	ASSEDYLNEQF
TRBJ2-1	TRBV4-3	ASSSGGSYNEQF
TRBJ1-5	TRBV4-1	ASSQAAAPSNQPQH
TRBJ1-6	TRBV7-9	ASRLQELTDSPLH
TRBJ1-1	TRBV19	ASSIDEGPNTEAF
TRBJ2-7	TRBV11-1	ASSPPGLAGRGDSYEQY
TRBJ1-5	TRBV5-1	ASSLGYTGQPQH
TRBJ2-5	TRBV2	ASSTNRVGGETQY
TRBJ2-7	TRBV2	ASSVGQGSFYEQY
TRBJ2-7	TRBV27	ASSSPRDREGGEQY
TRBJ2-7	TRBV6-5	ASSNPTGEQY
TRBJ2-3	TRBV2	ASSKQGPSDTQY
TRBJ1-3	TRBV4-1	ASSQTPSSGNTIY
TRBJ2-7	TRBV27	ASSPDRFDEQY
TRBJ2-1	TRBV4-1	ASSQDHGTRVPNEQF
TRBJ1-4	TRBV7-9	ASSPVVSGFEKLF
TRBJ2-2	TRBV5-5	ASSWKTVPGELF
TRBJ2-7	TRBV18	ASSPPSGTGSYEQY
TRBJ2-7	TRBV4-1	ASSQEKGGSYEQY
TRBJ2-7	TRBV4-1	ASSQDRGTGYEQY
TRBJ2-7	TRBV30	AAKRTSGSAYEQY
TRBJ2-7	TRBV5-1	ASCDESYEQY
TRBJ1-5	TRBV6-6	ASSQTGDTGHQPQH
TRBJ1-2	TRBV4-1	ASSQEGTANGYT
TRBJ2-7	TRBV5-6	ASSLDAGEFDEQY
TRBJ2-1	TRBV6-1	ASSGLAGAPGYNEQF